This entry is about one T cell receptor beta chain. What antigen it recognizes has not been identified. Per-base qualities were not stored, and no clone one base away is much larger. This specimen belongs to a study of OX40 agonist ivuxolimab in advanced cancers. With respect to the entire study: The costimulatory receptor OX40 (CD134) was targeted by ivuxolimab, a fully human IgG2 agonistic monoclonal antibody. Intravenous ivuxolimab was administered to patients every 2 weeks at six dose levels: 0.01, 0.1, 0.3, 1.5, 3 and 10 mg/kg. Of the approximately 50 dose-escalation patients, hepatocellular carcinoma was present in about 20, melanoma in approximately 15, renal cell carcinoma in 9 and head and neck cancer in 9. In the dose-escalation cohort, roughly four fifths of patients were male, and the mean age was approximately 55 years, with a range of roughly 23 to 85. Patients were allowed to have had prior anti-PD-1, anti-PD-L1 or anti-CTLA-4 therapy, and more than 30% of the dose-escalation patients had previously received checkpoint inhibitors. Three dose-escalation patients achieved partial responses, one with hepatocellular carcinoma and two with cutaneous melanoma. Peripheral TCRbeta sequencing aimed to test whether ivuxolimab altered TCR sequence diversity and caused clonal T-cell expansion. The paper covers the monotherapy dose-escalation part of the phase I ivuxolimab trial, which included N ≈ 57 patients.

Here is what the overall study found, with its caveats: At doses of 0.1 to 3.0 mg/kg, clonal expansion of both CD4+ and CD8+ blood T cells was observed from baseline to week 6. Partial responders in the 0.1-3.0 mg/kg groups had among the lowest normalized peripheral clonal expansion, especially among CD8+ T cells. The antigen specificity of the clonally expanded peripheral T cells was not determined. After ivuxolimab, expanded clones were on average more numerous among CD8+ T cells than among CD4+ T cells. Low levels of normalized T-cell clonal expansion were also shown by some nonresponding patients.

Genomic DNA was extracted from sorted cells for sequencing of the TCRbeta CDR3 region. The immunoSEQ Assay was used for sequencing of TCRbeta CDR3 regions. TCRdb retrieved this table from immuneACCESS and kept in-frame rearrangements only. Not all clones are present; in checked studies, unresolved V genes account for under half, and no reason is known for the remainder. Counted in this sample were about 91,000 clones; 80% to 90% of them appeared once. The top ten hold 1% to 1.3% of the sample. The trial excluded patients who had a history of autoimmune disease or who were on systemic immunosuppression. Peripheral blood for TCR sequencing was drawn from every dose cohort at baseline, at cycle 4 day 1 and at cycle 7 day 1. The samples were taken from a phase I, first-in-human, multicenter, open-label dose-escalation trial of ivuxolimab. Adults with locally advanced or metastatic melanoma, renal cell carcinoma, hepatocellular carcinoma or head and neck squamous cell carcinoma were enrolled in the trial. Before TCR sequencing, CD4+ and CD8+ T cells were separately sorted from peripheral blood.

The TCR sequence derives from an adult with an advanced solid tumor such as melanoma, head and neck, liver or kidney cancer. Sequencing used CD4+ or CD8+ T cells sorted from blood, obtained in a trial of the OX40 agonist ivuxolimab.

Here is the DNA: TGCGCCAGCAGCCTCCGGACAGGTGTGGAAAAACTGTTTTTT. This sequence encodes CASSLRTGVEKLFF. The chain was built from TRBV5-1 and TRBJ1-4; 7 of the junction bases match TRBD1. V loses 4 bases at its end and J loses 8 bases; junction bases beyond the gene matches: 8. The CDR3 holds 14 amino acids from the cysteine to the phenylalanine. Only the CDR3 portion is preserved as DNA: 42 bases, with reading frame beginning at the first base. The germline V gene specifies SGHRS as CDR1 and YFSETQ as CDR2.